This entry lists 8 T cell receptor beta chains sequenced from one sample in a study of cytomegalovirus exposure and HLA in healthy donors. Libraries were prepared by immunoSEQ multiplex PCR; TCRdb keeps only in-frame clonotypes and omits some of them. The top ten hold roughly 1% of the sample, which has 200,000 or so clones, about 93% seen once. The sequenced sample was PBMCs. The receptors originated from a young woman in good health and CMV-seronegative.

The rearrangement joins TRBV5-4 to TRBJ2-1; TRBD2 agrees at 7 bases. J lost 6 bases, V lost 4 bases, and 19 bases had no gene match. The CDR3 consists of 18 residues. Per germline, CDR1 SGHNT and CDR2 YYREEE (reference sequence). CDR3 loop: CASSRALNFQGLVNEQFF. The CDR3 bases are TGTGCCAGCAGCAGAGCGCTAAATTTCCAAGGACTAGTCAATGAGCAGTTCTTC. Full variable domain (remainder filled in from reference TRBV5-4 and TRBJ2-1): ETGVTQSPTHLIKTRGQQVTLRCSSQSGHNTVSWYQQALGQGPQFIFQYYREEENGRGNFPPRFSGLQFPNYSSELNVNALELDDSALYLCASSRALNFQGLVNEQFFGPGTRLTVL.

The chain employs TRBV7-2 and TRBJ2-5; 10 bases are a match to TRBD2. Germline values: CDR1 SGHTA, CDR2 FQGNSA. Losses at the gene ends were 1 base for V and 5 bases for J; bases not matched to a gene: 4. This CDR3 region has 15 residues. The CDR3 DNA reads TGTGCCAGCAGCTTAGTAGGGACTAGCGCGGAGACCCAGTACTTC. Its translation: CASSLVGTSAETQYF.

The gene calls are TRBV19 and TRBJ1-1; 8 nucleotides agree with TRBD1. Germline V gene sequence: CDR1 LNHDA, CDR2 SQIVND (reference sequence). The CDR3 runs 12 residues. V lost 10 bases and J lost 6; bases outside the gene matches: 7. The CDR3 DNA sequence: TGTGCCACAACGGCAGGGGGCCCTGAAGCTTTCTTT. As protein: CATTAGGPEAFF.

This rearrangement joins TRBV11-1 to TRBJ2-1; 14 nucleotides align to TRBD2. V lost 4 bases and J lost 8; bases outside the gene matches: 4. Germline V CDR1 and CDR2: SGHAT, FQDESV (reference sequence). CDR3 size: 15 residues. The CDR3 nucleotides are TGTGCCAGCAGCTCGGGACTAGCGGGAGTTGATGAGCAGTTCTTC. Amino acids: CASSSGLAGVDEQFF.

This chain connects TRBV5-5 to TRBJ2-7; 9 positions match TRBD2. Germline lookup yields CDR1 SGHKS and CDR2 YYEKEE (reference sequence). The CDR3 sequence is 17 residues long. Germline trimming cut 4 bases from V and 2 bases from J; bases unmatched to any gene: 13. The CDR3 loop is CASSLSRVTSGAYEQYF. The CDR3 DNA follows: TGTGCCAGCAGCCTGTCTCGTGTGACTAGCGGAGCCTACGAGCAGTACTTC.

This clone was observed a handful of times. This chain joins TRBV7-6 and TRBJ1-4; 12 nucleotides align to TRBD1. Germline V gene data show CDR1 as SGHVS and CDR2 as FNYEAQ. V was clipped by 1 base and J by 1 base; unmatched bases: 7. This CDR3 is 19 amino acids long. CDR3: CASSLGWDRGRRTNEKLFF. CDR3 DNA sequence: TGTGCCAGCAGCTTAGGCTGGGACAGGGGGCGCAGAACTAATGAAAAACTGTTTTTT. The whole variable domain, filled in from reference TRBV7-6 and TRBJ1-4, reads GAGVSQSPRYKVTKRGQDVALRCDPISGHVSLYWYRQALGQGPEFLTYFNYEAQQDKSGLPNDRFSAERPEGSISTLTIQRTEQRDSAMYRCASSLGWDRGRRTNEKLFFGSGTQLSVL.

The chain couples TRBV27 to TRBJ2-7, with a possible D match to TRBD1 (6 bases). CDR1 is MNHEY, CDR2 SMNVEV, per germline (reference sequence). The CDR3 is 12 residues long. V lost 7 bases and J lost 4, with 11 bases in between. This CDR3 reads CASMDRSYEQYF. The DNA of the CDR3 is TGTGCCAGCATGGACAGAAGTTACGAGCAGTACTTC.

V is TRBV28 and J is TRBJ1-1; D is undetermined. The V end lost 6 bases, the J end lost 0 bases, and 5 bases lay between the germline ends. The CDR3 sequence is 12 residues long. CDR1 is MDHEN, CDR2 SYDVKM, per germline. In nucleotides, the CDR3 is TGTGCCAGCAGGCCTATGAACACTGAAGCTTTCTTT. Protein sequence: CASRPMNTEAFF.